A single sample gave rise to the 3 T cell receptor beta chains below, sequenced in a study of long-term antiretroviral therapy in people with HIV. Run at survey level, the immunoSEQ assay was version v3.0. TCRdb's table, derived via immunoSEQ multiplex PCR, lists solely in-frame clones and lacks some. The sample records about 28,000 clones, less than 90% being singletons. The sequencing here drew on unsorted PBMCs, taken 0.4 years after starting antiretroviral therapy. Receptors originate from a man between 18 and 35 years old with HIV.

The chain couples TRBV7-2 to TRBJ2-3; weak D call: TRBD1 (5 bases). The CDR3 is 14 amino acids. Looked up from germline, CDR1 is SGHTA and CDR2 is FQGNSA. Trimming cost V 4 bases and J 4 bases, with 12 bases left between them. The CDR3 reads CASSWGRGADTQYF. The CDR3 region has the DNA TGTGCCAGCAGCTGGGGTAGGGGTGCAGATACGCAGTATTTT.

V gene TRBV29-1 combines with J gene TRBJ1-2; the D gene is possibly TRBD1 (6 bases). The V and J ends lost 7 bases and 4 bases respectively, with 16 bases between them. From germline, CDR1 is SQVTM and CDR2 ANQGSEA. The CDR3 has 13 residues. The CDR3 DNA reads TGCAGCGCCGTAAAGGGGGAGGGCTATGGCTACACCTTC. Its translation: CSAVKGEGYGYTF.

The chain carries TRBV9 and TRBJ2-7, with 10 bases that match TRBD1. The CDR3 has 15 amino acids. Per the germline V gene, CDR1 is SGDLS and CDR2 is YYNGEE. The ends lost 4 bases at V and 4 bases at J; junction bases unmatched: 8. CDR3 protein: CASSTGGTGVYEQYF. As DNA, the CDR3 is TGTGCCAGCAGCACAGGGGGGACAGGGGTGTACGAGCAGTACTTC.